This is a list of T cell receptor beta chains from one sample in a study of blood T cells in healthy people across ages. TCRdb re-analysed the 5' RACE reads in MiXCR, keeping a single row per CDR3 protein. The sample lists around 800,000 distinct CDR3 sequences, around 62% seen once, with approximately 30% in the top ten. Sequencing was carried out using blood. The origin of the receptors is a man aged 25 to 40 in good health. Both conserved end residues are part of each CDR3. D genes are given only for firm matches. Only some rows state a clone size, as once, few, many or a class for expanded clones.

v_gene	d_gene	j_gene	abundance	CDR3nt	CDR3aa
TRBV6-1	TRBD2	TRBJ2-3	-	TGTGCCAGCAGTGCGAAGAGAGGACTGACTAGCGGGGCCGCAGATACGCAGTATTTT	CASSAKRGLTSGAADTQYF
TRBV7-9	-	TRBJ1-2	few	TGTGCCAGCTTCAGAGACGTTAGGGGCTATGGCTACACCTTC	CASFRDVRGYGYTF
TRBV10-3	-	TRBJ1-4	-	TGTGCCATCCGAGTTGCAACTAATGAAAAACTGTTTTTT	CAIRVATNEKLFF
TRBV7-6	-	TRBJ2-7	many	TGTGCCAGCAGCTTAGGGGAGAGCTCCTACGAGCAGTACTTC	CASSLGESSYEQYF
TRBV12-3/TRBV12-4	-	TRBJ1-5	-	TGTGCCAGCGGGGGTAGCAATCAGCCCCAGCATTTT	CASGGSNQPQHF
TRBV10-3	-	TRBJ2-3	few	TGTGCCATCAGTGAGCCACAGGTGGGACTCACGAGGTGGGATACGCAGTATTTT	CAISEPQVGLTRWDTQYF
TRBV28	-	TRBJ2-1	-	TGTGCCAGCAGCTCGGGGCCCTCCTACAATGAGCAGTTCTTC	CASSSGPSYNEQFF
TRBV20-1	TRBD2	TRBJ2-3	-	TGCAGTGCTACCGGTAGCGGGGTAACAGATACGCAGTATTTT	CSATGSGVTDTQYF
TRBV15	-	TRBJ2-1	few	TGTGCCACCAGCAGAGATCTAGTAGAGAATGAGCAGTTCTTC	CATSRDLVENEQFF
TRBV20-1	-	TRBJ2-7	-	TGCGGCCTTAGGGTCACTCACGAGCAGTACTTC	CGLRVTHEQYF
TRBV6-5	TRBD1	TRBJ1-2	-	TGTGCCAGCAGTACCACAGGGACAGGGGTCTACTATGGCTACACCTTC	CASSTTGTGVYYGYTF
TRBV7-2	TRBD2	TRBJ2-3	-	TGTGCCAGCAGCTTAGTACCTAGCGGGGGGTTTAGCACAGATACGCAGTATTTT	CASSLVPSGGFSTDTQYF
TRBV6-5	TRBD1	TRBJ1-2	-	TGTGCCAGCAGTTACTCCAGGGGGCTGAATTATGGCTACACCTTC	CASSYSRGLNYGYTF
TRBV7-8	-	TRBJ2-7	-	TGTGCCAGCAGCTTAGAGAGGAAGGGGAAGGAGCAGTACTTC	CASSLERKGKEQYF
TRBV5-6	-	TRBJ1-2	-	TGTGCCAGCAGGTCCGCCTGGGACTATGGCTACACCTTC	CASRSAWDYGYTF
TRBV29-1	-	TRBJ2-5	-	TGCAGCGTTGGGAGGGATGTAAGGGGAGAGACCCAGTACTTC	CSVGRDVRGETQYF
TRBV7-3	-	TRBJ2-5	-	TGTGCCAGCAGCTTGGACCCGGGCGAGACCCAGTACTTC	CASSLDPGETQYF
TRBV24-1	TRBD1	TRBJ2-7	few	TGTGCCACCAGTCCTCGGACAGGCAACTCCTACGAGCAGTACTTC	CATSPRTGNSYEQYF
TRBV7-2	-	TRBJ2-1	-	TGTGCCAGCAGCCGTTTAATGGGTGCGGGGAATGAGCAGTTCTTC	CASSRLMGAGNEQFF
TRBV27	-	TRBJ1-4	-	TGTGCCAGCAGTCGATACAGTGTAGAGAATGAAAAACTGTTTTTT	CASSRYSVENEKLFF
TRBV12-3/TRBV12-4	TRBD1	TRBJ1-2	-	TGTGCCAGCAGCCCCTCGGGACAGGGAGCGTCGGCCTATGGCTACACCTTC	CASSPSGQGASAYGYTF
TRBV7-2	-	TRBJ2-6	-	TGTGCCAGCTACCGCGGCGGTACTTTCTCTGGGGCCAACGTCCTGACTTTC	CASYRGGTFSGANVLTF
TRBV6-6	-	TRBJ2-7	-	TGTGCCAGCAGCCGAACCGGGGTTACCCGGAGTCGCGAGCAGTACTTC	CASSRTGVTRSREQYF
TRBV3-1	-	TRBJ1-2	-	TGTGCCAGCAGCCAAGTACCGGGAGAGTATGGCTACACCTTC	CASSQVPGEYGYTF
TRBV7-2	-	TRBJ1-6	-	TGTGCCAGCAGCTCGACTTCACGGGGTTCACCCCTCCACTTT	CASSSTSRGSPLHF
TRBV30	-	TRBJ2-4	once	TGTGCCTGGAGTACAGACCCCAAAAACAGTCAGTACTTC	CAWSTDPKNSQYF
TRBV6-6	-	TRBJ1-2	-	TGTGCCAGCAGTCACCGACACGAGGAATTCTATGGCTACACCTTC	CASSHRHEEFYGYTF
TRBV7-2	-	TRBJ2-3	few	TGTGCCAGCAGCTTAGCGGGCCTTTCTAGCACAGATACGCAGTATTTT	CASSLAGLSSTDTQYF
TRBV7-6	-	TRBJ1-2	-	TGTGCCAGCAGCCCCCTGGGGAACTATGGCTACACCTTC	CASSPLGNYGYTF
TRBV5-8	TRBD1	TRBJ2-5	-	TGTGCCAGCACCCAGGGACAGGGTGATGGAGAGACCCAGTACTTC	CASTQGQGDGETQYF
TRBV4-2	TRBD2	TRBJ2-1	-	TGTGCCAGCAGCCAAGGACCTAGCGGGGCAGGCGGTCGAAATGAGCAGTTCTTC	CASSQGPSGAGGRNEQFF
TRBV29-1	-	TRBJ2-7	-	TGCAGCGTCCGACCCGCAGGCTACGAGCAGTACTTC	CSVRPAGYEQYF